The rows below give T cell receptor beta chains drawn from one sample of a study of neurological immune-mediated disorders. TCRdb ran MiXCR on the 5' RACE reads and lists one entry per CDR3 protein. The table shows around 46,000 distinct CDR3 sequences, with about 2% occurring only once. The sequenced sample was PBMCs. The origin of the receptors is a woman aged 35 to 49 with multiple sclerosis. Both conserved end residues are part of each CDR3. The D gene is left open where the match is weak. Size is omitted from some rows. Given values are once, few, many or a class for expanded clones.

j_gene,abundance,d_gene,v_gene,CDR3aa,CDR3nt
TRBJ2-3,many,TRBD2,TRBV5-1,CASSLASGGSTDTQYF,TGCGCCAGCAGCTTAGCTAGCGGGGGATCCACAGATACGCAGTATTTT
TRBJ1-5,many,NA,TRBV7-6,CASSLSGENQPQHF,TGTGCCAGCAGCTTATCAGGGGAAAATCAGCCCCAGCATTTT
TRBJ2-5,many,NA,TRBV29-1,CSVSIFVGQETQYF,TGCAGCGTTTCCATATTCGTCGGGCAAGAGACCCAGTACTTC
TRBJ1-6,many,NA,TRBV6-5,CASSPDPPGTYNSPLHF,TGTGCCAGCAGTCCCGACCCCCCGGGGACCTATAATTCACCCCTCCACTTT
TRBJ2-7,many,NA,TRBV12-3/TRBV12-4,CASSHREAEQYF,TGTGCCAGCAGCCACAGGGAGGCCGAGCAGTACTTC
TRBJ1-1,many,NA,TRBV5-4,CASSFGSGNTEAFF,TGTGCCAGCAGCTTTGGTTCCGGGAACACTGAAGCTTTCTTT
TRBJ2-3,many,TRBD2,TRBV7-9,CASSQLALDTDTQYF,TGTGCCAGCAGCCAACTAGCGCTAGACACAGATACGCAGTATTTT
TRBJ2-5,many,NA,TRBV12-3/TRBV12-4,CASSFEADGIETQYF,TGTGCCAGCAGTTTCGAGGCAGACGGAATAGAGACCCAGTACTTC
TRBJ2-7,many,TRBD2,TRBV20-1,CSASPGGGYVQYF,TGCAGTGCTAGTCCGGGGGGGGGCTACGTGCAGTACTTC
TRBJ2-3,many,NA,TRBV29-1,CSVDRSTDTQYF,TGCAGCGTTGACAGGAGCACAGATACGCAGTATTTT
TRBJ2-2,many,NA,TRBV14,CASSRGAGELFF,TGTGCCAGCAGCCGGGGGGCCGGGGAGCTGTTTTTT
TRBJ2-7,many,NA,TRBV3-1,CASSQETEPLYEQYF,TGTGCCAGCAGCCAAGAGACGGAACCTCTATACGAGCAGTACTTC
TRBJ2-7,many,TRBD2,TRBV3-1,CASSRLARRNEQYF,TGTGCCAGCAGCCGACTAGCGAGAAGGAACGAGCAGTACTTC
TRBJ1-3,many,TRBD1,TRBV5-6,CASSGTGAGNTIYF,TGTGCCAGCAGCGGGACAGGGGCTGGAAACACCATATATTTT
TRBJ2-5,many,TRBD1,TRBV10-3,CAIQGADGETQYF,TGTGCCATTCAGGGGGCGGATGGCGAGACCCAGTACTTC
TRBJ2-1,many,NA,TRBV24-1,CATSGTSYNEQFF,TGTGCCACCAGTGGTACCTCCTACAATGAGCAGTTCTTC
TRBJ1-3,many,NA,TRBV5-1,CASSGGWDTIYF,TGCGCCAGCAGCGGAGGTTGGGACACCATATATTTT
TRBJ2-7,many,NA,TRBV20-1,CSALESAEPPLEQYF,TGCAGTGCTCTAGAATCGGCGGAGCCCCCTCTCGAGCAGTACTTC
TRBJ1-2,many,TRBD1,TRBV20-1,CSARRTGGYGYTF,TGCAGTGCTCGGAGGACAGGGGGCTATGGCTACACCTTC
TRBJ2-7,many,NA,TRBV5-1,CASSLWQGGTLYEQYF,TGCGCCAGCAGCTTGTGGCAGGGGGGAACCCTCTACGAGCAGTACTTC
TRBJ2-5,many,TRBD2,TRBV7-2,CASSLAPLAGSETQYF,TGTGCCAGCAGCTTAGCGCCACTAGCGGGTTCTGAGACCCAGTACTTC
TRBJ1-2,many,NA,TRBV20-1,CSAIDRKGGNGYTF,TGCAGTGCCATAGACAGGAAAGGAGGGAATGGCTACACCTTC
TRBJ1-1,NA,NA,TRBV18,CASSPRIATASSGNTEAFF,TGTGCCAGCTCACCACGGATCGCAACAGCTTCTTCTGGGAACACTGAAGCTTTCTTT
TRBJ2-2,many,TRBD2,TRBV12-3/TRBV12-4,CASSRSSGGFYTGELFF,TGTGCCAGCAGTCGTTCCAGCGGGGGGTTTTACACCGGGGAGCTGTTTTTT
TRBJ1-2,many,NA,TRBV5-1,CASSAGTPGVNYGYTF,TGCGCCAGCAGCGCGGGGACCCCTGGGGTTAACTATGGCTACACCTTC
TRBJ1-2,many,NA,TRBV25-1,CASSPGLPGGYGYTF,TGTGCCAGCAGTCCCGGGTTGCCGGGCGGCTATGGCTACACCTTC
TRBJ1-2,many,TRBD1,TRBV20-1,CSARDQTGRYYGYTF,TGCAGTGCTAGAGATCAGACAGGGAGGTACTATGGCTACACCTTC
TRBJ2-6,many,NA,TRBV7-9,CASSLLLDWSSGANVLTF,TGTGCCAGCAGCCTACTCCTGGACTGGAGCTCTGGGGCCAACGTCCTGACTTTC
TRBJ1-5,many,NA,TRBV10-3,CAISDPLASTGNQPQHF,TGTGCCATCAGTGATCCTTTGGCCTCAACGGGCAATCAGCCCCAGCATTTT
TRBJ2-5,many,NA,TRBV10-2,CASSVGRQETQYF,TGCGCCAGCAGTGTAGGGAGGCAAGAGACCCAGTACTTC
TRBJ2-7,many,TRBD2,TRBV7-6,CASSPRTSGGTYEQYF,TGTGCCAGCAGCCCGAGGACTAGCGGGGGGACCTACGAGCAGTACTTC
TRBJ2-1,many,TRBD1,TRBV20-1,CSDSTGTGEGNEQFF,TGCAGTGATAGCACAGGGACAGGGGAAGGCAATGAGCAGTTCTTC
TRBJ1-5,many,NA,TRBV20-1,CSASQQGGSNQPQHF,TGCAGTGCTAGCCAACAGGGTGGCAGCAATCAGCCCCAGCATTTT
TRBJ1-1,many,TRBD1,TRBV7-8,CASSLGRGLGGSRDTEAFF,TGTGCCAGCAGCTTAGGCAGGGGGCTTGGCGGCTCGCGGGACACTGAAGCTTTCTTT
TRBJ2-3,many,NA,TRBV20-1,CSAIFEGGARGNTQYF,TGCAGTGCTATATTCGAGGGGGGGGCCAGGGGGAATACGCAGTATTTT
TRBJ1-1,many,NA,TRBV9,CASSGGANTEAFF,TGTGCCAGCAGCGGTGGAGCGAACACTGAAGCTTTCTTT
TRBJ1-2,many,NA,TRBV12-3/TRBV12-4,CASSNGLSYGYTF,TGTGCCAGCAGTAACGGGCTTTCCTATGGCTACACCTTC
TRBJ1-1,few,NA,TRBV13,CASGQGSYTEAFF,TGTGCCAGCGGGCAGGGGTCGTACACTGAAGCTTTCTTT